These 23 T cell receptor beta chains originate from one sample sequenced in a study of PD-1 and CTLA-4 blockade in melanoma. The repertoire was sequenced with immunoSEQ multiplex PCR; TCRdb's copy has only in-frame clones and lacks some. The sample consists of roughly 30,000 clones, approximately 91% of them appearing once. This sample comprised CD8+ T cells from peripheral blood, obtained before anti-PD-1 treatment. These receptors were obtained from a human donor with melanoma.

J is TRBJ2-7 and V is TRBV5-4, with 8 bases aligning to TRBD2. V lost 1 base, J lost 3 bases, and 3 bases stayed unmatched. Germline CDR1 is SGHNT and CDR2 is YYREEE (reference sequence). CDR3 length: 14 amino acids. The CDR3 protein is CASSLRTSSYEQYF. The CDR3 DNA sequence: TGTGCCAGCAGCTTGAGGACTAGCAGCTACGAGCAGTACTTC.

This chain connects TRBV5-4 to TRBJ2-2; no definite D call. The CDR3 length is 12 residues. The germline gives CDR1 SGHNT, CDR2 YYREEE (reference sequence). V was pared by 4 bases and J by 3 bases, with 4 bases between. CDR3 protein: CASSVHTGELFF. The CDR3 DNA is TGTGCCAGCAGCGTACACACCGGGGAGCTGTTTTTT.

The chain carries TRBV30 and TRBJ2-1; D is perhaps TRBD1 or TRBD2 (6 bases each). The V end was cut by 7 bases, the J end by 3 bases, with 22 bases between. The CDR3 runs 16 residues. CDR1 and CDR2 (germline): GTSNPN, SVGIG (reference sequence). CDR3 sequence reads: CAYGVGGPTLYNEQFF. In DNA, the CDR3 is TGTGCCTATGGGGTTGGGGGGCCCACTCTCTACAATGAGCAGTTCTTC.

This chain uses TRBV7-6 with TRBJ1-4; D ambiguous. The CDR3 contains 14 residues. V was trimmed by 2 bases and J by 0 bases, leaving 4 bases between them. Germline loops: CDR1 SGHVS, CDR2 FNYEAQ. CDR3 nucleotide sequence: TGTGCCAGCAGCTTAAGGGCAACTAATGAAAAACTGTTTTTT. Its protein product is CASSLRATNEKLFF.

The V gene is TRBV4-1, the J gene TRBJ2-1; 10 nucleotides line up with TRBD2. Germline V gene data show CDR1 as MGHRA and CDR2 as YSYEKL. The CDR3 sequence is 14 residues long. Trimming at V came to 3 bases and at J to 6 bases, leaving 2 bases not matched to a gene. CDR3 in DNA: TGCGCCAGCAGCCAGAGCGGGAGGGCCAATGAGCAGTTCTTC. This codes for CASSQSGRANEQFF.

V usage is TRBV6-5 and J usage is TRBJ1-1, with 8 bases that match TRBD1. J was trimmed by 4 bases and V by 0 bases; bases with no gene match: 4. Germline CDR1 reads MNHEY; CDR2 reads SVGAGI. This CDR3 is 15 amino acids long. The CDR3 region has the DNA TGTGCCAGCAGTTACTCGCCAGGGGGCGGCACTGAAGCTTTCTTT. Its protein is CASSYSPGGGTEAFF.

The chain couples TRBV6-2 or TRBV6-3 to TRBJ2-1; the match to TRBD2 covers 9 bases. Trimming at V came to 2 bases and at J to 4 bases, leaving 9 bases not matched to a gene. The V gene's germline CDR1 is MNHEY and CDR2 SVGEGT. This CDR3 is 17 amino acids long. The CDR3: CASSYLSRLAEYNEQFF. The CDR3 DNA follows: TGTGCCAGCAGTTACCTATCCCGACTAGCGGAGTACAATGAGCAGTTCTTC.

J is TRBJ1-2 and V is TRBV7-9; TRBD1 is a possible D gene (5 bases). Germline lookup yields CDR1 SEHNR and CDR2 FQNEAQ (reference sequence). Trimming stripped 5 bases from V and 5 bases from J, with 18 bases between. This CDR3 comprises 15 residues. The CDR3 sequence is CASSLDLGGRYGYTF. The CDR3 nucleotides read TGTGCCAGCAGCCTAGATCTGGGGGGAAGGTATGGCTACACCTTC.

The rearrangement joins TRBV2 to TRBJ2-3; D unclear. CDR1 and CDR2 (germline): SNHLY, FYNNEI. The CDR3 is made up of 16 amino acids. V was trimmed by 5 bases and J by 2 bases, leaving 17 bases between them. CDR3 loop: CASSLLSESPTDTQYF. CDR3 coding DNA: TGTGCCAGCAGTCTCCTTTCGGAATCGCCCACAGATACGCAGTATTTT.

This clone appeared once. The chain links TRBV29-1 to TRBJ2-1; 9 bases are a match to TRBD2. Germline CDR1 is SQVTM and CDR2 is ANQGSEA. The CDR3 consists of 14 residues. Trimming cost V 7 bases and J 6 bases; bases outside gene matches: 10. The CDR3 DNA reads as TGCAGCGCCGCGAGCGGGAGGCCGGCCAATGAGCAGTTCTTC. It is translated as CSAASGRPANEQFF.

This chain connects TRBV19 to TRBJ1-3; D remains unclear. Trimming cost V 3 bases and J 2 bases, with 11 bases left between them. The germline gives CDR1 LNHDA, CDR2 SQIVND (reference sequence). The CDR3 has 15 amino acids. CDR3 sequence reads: CASSMVWSAGNTIYF. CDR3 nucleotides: TGTGCCAGTAGTATGGTTTGGAGCGCTGGAAACACCATATATTTT.

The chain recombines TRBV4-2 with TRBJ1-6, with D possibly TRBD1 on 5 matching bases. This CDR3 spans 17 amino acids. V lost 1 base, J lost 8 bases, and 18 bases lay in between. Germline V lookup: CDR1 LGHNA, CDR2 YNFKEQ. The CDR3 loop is CASSQGVQGRGDSPLHF. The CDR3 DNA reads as TGTGCCAGCAGCCAAGGTGTTCAGGGAAGGGGAGATTCACCCCTCCACTTT.

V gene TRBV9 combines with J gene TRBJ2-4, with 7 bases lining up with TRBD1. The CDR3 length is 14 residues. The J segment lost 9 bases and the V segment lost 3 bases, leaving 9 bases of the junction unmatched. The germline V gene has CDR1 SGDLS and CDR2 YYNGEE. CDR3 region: CASSAEGANSIQYF. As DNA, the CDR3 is TGTGCCAGCAGCGCAGAGGGGGCTAATAGCATTCAGTACTTC.

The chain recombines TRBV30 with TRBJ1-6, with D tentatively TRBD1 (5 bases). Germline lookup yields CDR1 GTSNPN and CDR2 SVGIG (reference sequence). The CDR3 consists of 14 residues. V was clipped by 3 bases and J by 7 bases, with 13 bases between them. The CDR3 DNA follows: TGTGCCTGGAGGGGTTCAGGGAGCAATTCACCCCTCCACTTT. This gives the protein CAWRGSGSNSPLHF.

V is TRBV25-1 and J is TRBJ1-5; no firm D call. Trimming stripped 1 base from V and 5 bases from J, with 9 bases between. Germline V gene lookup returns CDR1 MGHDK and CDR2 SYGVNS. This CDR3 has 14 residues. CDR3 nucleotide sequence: TGTGCCAGCAGTGAATTGACGGACGATCAGCCCCAGCATTTT. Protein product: CASSELTDDQPQHF.

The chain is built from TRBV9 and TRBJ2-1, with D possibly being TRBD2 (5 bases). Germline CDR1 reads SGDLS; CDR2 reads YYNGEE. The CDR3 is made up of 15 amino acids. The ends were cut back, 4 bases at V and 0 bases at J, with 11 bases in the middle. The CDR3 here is CASSPGLNSYNEQFF. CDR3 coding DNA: TGTGCCAGCAGCCCTGGACTTAACTCCTACAATGAGCAGTTCTTC.

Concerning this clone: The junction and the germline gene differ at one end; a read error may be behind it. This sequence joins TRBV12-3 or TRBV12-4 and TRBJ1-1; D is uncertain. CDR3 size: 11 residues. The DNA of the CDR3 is TGTGCCAGCACCCCCGGTCACCTGCCGATCTTT. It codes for CASTPGHLPIF.

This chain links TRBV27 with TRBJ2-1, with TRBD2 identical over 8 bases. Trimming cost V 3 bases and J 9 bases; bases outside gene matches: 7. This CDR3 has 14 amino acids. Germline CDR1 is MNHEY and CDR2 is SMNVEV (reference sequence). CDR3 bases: TGTGCCAGCAGTTTTAGCGGGAACTTAACTGAGCAGTTCTTC. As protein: CASSFSGNLTEQFF.

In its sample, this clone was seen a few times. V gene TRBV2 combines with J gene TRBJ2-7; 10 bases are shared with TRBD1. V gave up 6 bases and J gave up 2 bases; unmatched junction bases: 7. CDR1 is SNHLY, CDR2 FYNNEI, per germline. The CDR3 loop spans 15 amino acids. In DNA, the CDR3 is TGTGCCAGCAGCCGCCCCGGGACAGGGGCCTACGAGCAGTACTTC. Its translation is CASSRPGTGAYEQYF. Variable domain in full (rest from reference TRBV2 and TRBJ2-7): EPEVTQTPSHQVTQMGQEVILRCVPISNHLYFYWYRQILGQKVEFLVSFYNNEISEKSEIFDDQFSVERPDGSNFTLKIRSTKLEDSAMYFCASSRPGTGAYEQYFGPGTRLTVT.

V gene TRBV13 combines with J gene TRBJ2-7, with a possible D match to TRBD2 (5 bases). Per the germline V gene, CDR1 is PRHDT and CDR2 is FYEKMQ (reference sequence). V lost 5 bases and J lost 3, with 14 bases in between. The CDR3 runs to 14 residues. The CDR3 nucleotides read TGTGCCAGCAGCGGGCCCGAGGGCCTCTACGAGCAGTACTTC. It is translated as CASSGPEGLYEQYF.

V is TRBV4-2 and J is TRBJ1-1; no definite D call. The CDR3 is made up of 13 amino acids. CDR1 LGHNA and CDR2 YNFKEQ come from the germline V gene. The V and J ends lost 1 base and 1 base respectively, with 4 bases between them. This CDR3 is CASSQVANTEAFF. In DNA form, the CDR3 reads TGTGCCAGCAGCCAAGTGGCGAACACTGAAGCTTTCTTT.

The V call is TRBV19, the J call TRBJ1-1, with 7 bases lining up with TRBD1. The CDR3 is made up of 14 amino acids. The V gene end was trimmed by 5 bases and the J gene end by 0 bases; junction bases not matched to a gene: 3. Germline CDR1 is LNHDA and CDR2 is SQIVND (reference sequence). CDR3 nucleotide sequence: TGTGCCAGTAGTCAGGGGGGTCTGAACACTGAAGCTTTCTTT. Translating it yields CASSQGGLNTEAFF.

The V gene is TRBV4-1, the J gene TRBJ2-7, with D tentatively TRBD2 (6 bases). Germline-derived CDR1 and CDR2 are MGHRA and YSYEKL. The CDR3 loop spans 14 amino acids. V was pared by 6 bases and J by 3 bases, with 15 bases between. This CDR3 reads CASRPDGSHYEQYF. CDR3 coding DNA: TGCGCCAGCAGGCCCGACGGGAGCCACTACGAGCAGTACTTC.